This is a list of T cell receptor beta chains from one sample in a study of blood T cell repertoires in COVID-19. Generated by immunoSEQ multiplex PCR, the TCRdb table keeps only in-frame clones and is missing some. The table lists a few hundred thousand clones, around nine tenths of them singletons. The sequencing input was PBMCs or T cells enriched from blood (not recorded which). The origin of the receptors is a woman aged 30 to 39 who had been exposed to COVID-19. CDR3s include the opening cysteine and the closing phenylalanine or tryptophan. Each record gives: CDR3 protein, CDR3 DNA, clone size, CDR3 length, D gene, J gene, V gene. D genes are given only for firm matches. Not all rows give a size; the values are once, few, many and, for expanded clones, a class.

CDR3: CARGRQRETYEQYF
DNA: TGTGCCAGGGGTAGGCAGCGGGAGACATACGAGCAGTACTTC
size: few
length: 14
D: TRBD2
J: TRBJ2-7
V: TRBV2

CDR3: CAKRAGSTDTQYF
DNA: TGTGCCAAAAGGGCGGGAAGCACAGATACGCAGTATTTT
size: once
length: 13
D: NA
J: TRBJ2-3
V: TRBV21-1

CDR3: CASSASGGRTDTQYF
DNA: TGTGCCAGCAGCGCCTCAGGGGGCAGAACAGATACGCAGTATTTT
size: NA
length: 15
D: TRBD1
J: TRBJ2-3
V: TRBV9

CDR3: CAINRADEQFF
DNA: TGTGCCATTAACAGGGCCGATGAGCAGTTCTTC
size: NA
length: 11
D: NA
J: TRBJ2-1
V: TRBV10-3

CDR3: CASSVRRRQETQYF
DNA: TGTGCCAGCAGCGTAAGGAGAAGACAGGAGACCCAGTACTTC
size: once
length: 14
D: NA
J: TRBJ2-5
V: TRBV28

CDR3: CAQRAGGADTQYF
DNA: TGTGCCCAAAGGGCAGGGGGCGCAGATACGCAGTATTTT
size: NA
length: 13
D: TRBD1
J: TRBJ2-3
V: TRBV27

CDR3: CSVGPGGSSYNEQFF
DNA: TGCAGCGTTGGCCCCGGCGGGAGCTCCTACAATGAGCAGTTCTTC
size: NA
length: 15
D: TRBD2
J: TRBJ2-1
V: TRBV29-1

CDR3: CATSRDIATDTQYF
DNA: TGTGCCACCAGCAGAGATATCGCGACAGATACGCAGTATTTT
size: NA
length: 14
D: NA
J: TRBJ2-3
V: TRBV15

CDR3: CASSIGRGVATGWTPNSNQPQHF
DNA: TGTGCCAGTAGTATAGGAAGGGGGGTAGCGACAGGGTGGACCCCCAATAGCAATCAGCCCCAGCATTTT
size: NA
length: 23
D: TRBD1
J: TRBJ1-5
V: TRBV19

CDR3: CASSYMLAGEAQYF
DNA: TGTGCCAGCAGTTATATGCTAGCGGGAGAGGCCCAGTACTTC
size: NA
length: 14
D: TRBD2
J: TRBJ2-5
V: TRBV6-5

CDR3: CASSPSMNTEAFF
DNA: TGTGCCAGCAGCCCGTCTATGAACACTGAAGCTTTCTTT
size: NA
length: 13
D: NA
J: TRBJ1-1
V: TRBV11-2

CDR3: CASSYGREFYEQYF
DNA: TGTGCCAGCAGTTACGGGAGAGAGTTTTACGAGCAGTACTTC
size: NA
length: 14
D: NA
J: TRBJ2-7
V: TRBV28

CDR3: CASSKRQGRDEQYF
DNA: TGTGCCAGCAGTAAGAGACAGGGTAGGGACGAGCAGTACTTC
size: NA
length: 14
D: TRBD1
J: TRBJ2-7
V: TRBV2

CDR3: CASSLAGTGGNQPQHF
DNA: TGTGCCAGCAGCTTGGCCGGGACAGGGGGCAATCAGCCCCAGCATTTT
size: NA
length: 16
D: TRBD1
J: TRBJ1-5
V: TRBV5-5

CDR3: CATSRVASAYEQYF
DNA: TGTGCCACCAGCAGAGTAGCAAGCGCCTACGAGCAGTACTTC
size: NA
length: 14
D: NA
J: TRBJ2-7
V: TRBV15

CDR3: CASRSTSGVYNEQFF
DNA: TGTGCCAGCAGGTCGACTAGCGGGGTTTACAATGAGCAGTTCTTC
size: NA
length: 15
D: TRBD2
J: TRBJ2-1
V: TRBV7-9

CDR3: CASSLSGISGNQPQHF
DNA: TGTGCCAGCAGCTTGTCGGGGATATCTGGGAATCAGCCCCAGCATTTT
size: NA
length: 16
D: NA
J: TRBJ1-5
V: TRBV5-8

CDR3: CATSYRGNQPQHF
DNA: TGTGCCACCAGCTACAGGGGCAATCAGCCCCAGCATTTT
size: NA
length: 13
D: NA
J: TRBJ1-5
V: TRBV24-1

CDR3: CASRPGQGYEKLFF
DNA: TGTGCCAGCAGGCCGGGACAGGGGTATGAAAAACTGTTTTTT
size: few
length: 14
D: TRBD1
J: TRBJ1-4
V: TRBV28

CDR3: CASSGPDSANQPQHF
DNA: TGTGCCAGCAGCGGACCGGACAGTGCAAATCAGCCCCAGCATTTT
size: NA
length: 15
D: NA
J: TRBJ1-5
V: TRBV9

CDR3: CASTPGSPLHF
DNA: TGTGCCAGCACGCCCGGTTCACCCCTCCACTTT
size: NA
length: 11
D: NA
J: TRBJ1-6
V: TRBV6-5

CDR3: CASSPESKDTKQYF
DNA: TGTGCCAGCAGCCCAGAATCGAAGGACACCAAGCAGTACTTC
size: NA
length: 14
D: NA
J: TRBJ2-7
V: TRBV3-1/TRBV3-2

CDR3: CASSLDRGGEKLFF
DNA: TGTGCCAGCAGCTTAGACAGGGGTGGTGAAAAACTGTTTTTT
size: NA
length: 14
D: NA
J: TRBJ1-4
V: TRBV11-2

CDR3: CASSQDTSYEQYF
DNA: TGTGCCAGCAGCCAAGATACGAGCTACGAGCAGTACTTC
size: few
length: 13
D: NA
J: TRBJ2-7
V: TRBV14

CDR3: CASLHCGGPYEQYF
DNA: TGTGCCAGCCTCCACTGCGGCGGCCCCTACGAGCAGTACTTC
size: NA
length: 14
D: NA
J: TRBJ2-7
V: TRBV6-4

CDR3: CASSLGRNTEAFF
DNA: TGTGCCAGCAGCTTGGGGAGGAACACTGAAGCTTTCTTT
size: NA
length: 13
D: NA
J: TRBJ1-1
V: TRBV5-5

CDR3: CASSPPAPGTGTYEQYF
DNA: TGTGCCAGCAGCCCGCCCGCACCCGGGACAGGTACCTACGAGCAGTACTTC
size: NA
length: 17
D: TRBD1
J: TRBJ2-7
V: TRBV7-9

CDR3: CASSGSRGNTEAFF
DNA: TGTGCCAGCAGTGGCAGCAGGGGAAACACTGAAGCTTTCTTT
size: NA
length: 14
D: NA
J: TRBJ1-1
V: TRBV27

CDR3: CSVGQGGTEAFF
DNA: TGCAGCGTAGGACAGGGAGGCACTGAAGCTTTCTTT
size: NA
length: 12
D: TRBD1
J: TRBJ1-1
V: TRBV29-1

CDR3: CASSNGLAGGSEQYF
DNA: TGTGCCAGCAGCAACGGACTAGCGGGAGGCTCCGAGCAGTACTTC
size: NA
length: 15
D: TRBD2
J: TRBJ2-7
V: TRBV11-1

CDR3: CASSSGTSLNGELFF
DNA: TGTGCCAGCAGCTCCGGGACTAGCCTTAACGGGGAGCTGTTTTTT
size: NA
length: 15
D: TRBD2
J: TRBJ2-2
V: TRBV7-3

CDR3: CASSRLWTVSTDTQYF
DNA: TGTGCCAGCAGCCGACTATGGACAGTAAGCACAGATACGCAGTATTTT
size: NA
length: 16
D: NA
J: TRBJ2-3
V: TRBV11-2